The clone carrying this TCR beta chain was recorded many times. This likely comes from a read error, as the CDR3 has no conserved phenylalanine or tryptophan at its end. This sample is part of a study of regulatory T cells in long-lasting Graves disease. Noted time point: newly diagnosed GD, antithyroid drugs for less than 3 months. Scientists built the TCR library using RNA that was extracted from PBMCs. The TCR beta library used iRepertoire HTBI primers with Arm-PCR amplification of CDR3. Using its own MiXCR run on the multiplex PCR reads, TCRdb lists one record per CDR3 protein. The table includes some 220,000 distinct CDR3 sequences, roughly a fifth detected once. This same sample was also taken into another study, of T cells in Graves' hyperthyroidism and ophthalmopathy.

The TCR was taken from a woman in her thirties with Graves disease. The sample was peripheral blood mononuclear cells (PBMCs), taken at new diagnosis, from a patient treated with antithyroid drugs.

The CDR3 spells CATSREGGMFAFS. CDR3 nucleotides: TGTGCCACCAGCAGAGAGGGAGGTATGTTCGCTTTCTCT. This chain links TRBV15 with TRBJ1-1; D is ambiguous. The germline V gene has CDR1 LNHNV and CDR2 YYDKDF (reference sequence). V shed 0 bases and J shed 11 bases, with 13 bases lying between them. CDR3 length: 13 amino acids.